A selection of T cell receptor beta chains follows, all from one sample in a study of blood T cell repertoires in COVID-19. Some clones are missing from TCRdb's copy, which holds only in-frame ones; the method was immunoSEQ multiplex PCR. The sample yields over 200,000 clones, more than 70% seen once. Source material: peripheral blood. These receptors all stem from a man in his forties with active or convalescent COVID-19. Each CDR3 is given with its conserved first and last residue. A D gene is named only where the DNA matches it firmly. Not every row has a clone size; where given, it reads once, few, many or a size class.

D gene: NA
V gene: TRBV28
CDR3 length: 15
J gene: TRBJ2-5
clone size: NA
CDR3 DNA: TGTGCCAGCAGTCCGCTTTTCCAGGGTAAAGAGACCCAGTACTTC
CDR3 protein: CASSPLFQGKETQYF

D gene: NA
V gene: TRBV7-2
CDR3 length: 16
J gene: TRBJ1-4
clone size: few
CDR3 DNA: TGTGCCAGCAGCTTAGATGGGACAACTACGAGGGAAAAACTGTTTTTT
CDR3 protein: CASSLDGTTTREKLFF

D gene: NA
V gene: TRBV13
CDR3 length: 13
J gene: TRBJ2-5
clone size: NA
CDR3 DNA: TGTGCCAGCAGCGGCCGACAGTATGAGACCCAGTACTTC
CDR3 protein: CASSGRQYETQYF

D gene: TRBD1
V gene: TRBV10-2
CDR3 length: 15
J gene: TRBJ2-5
clone size: NA
CDR3 DNA: TGCGCCAGCAGTGCCACCTACGGGACAGAGGAGACCCAGTACTTC
CDR3 protein: CASSATYGTEETQYF

D gene: NA
V gene: TRBV28
CDR3 length: 14
J gene: TRBJ1-1
clone size: NA
CDR3 DNA: TGTGCCAGCAGCAGGGGCAAGGGGAACACTGAAGCTTTCTTT
CDR3 protein: CASSRGKGNTEAFF

D gene: NA
V gene: TRBV7-2
CDR3 length: 15
J gene: TRBJ2-3
clone size: NA
CDR3 DNA: TGTGCCAGCAGCTTAGTCAGCGGGTGGGGAGATACGCAGTATTTT
CDR3 protein: CASSLVSGWGDTQYF

D gene: TRBD1
V gene: TRBV19
CDR3 length: 15
J gene: TRBJ2-2
clone size: once
CDR3 DNA: TGTGCCAGTAAGATCCGGACAGGGGAGCTTGTGGAGCTGTTTTTT
CDR3 protein: CASKIRTGELVELFF

D gene: NA
V gene: TRBV5-5
CDR3 length: 13
J gene: TRBJ2-7
clone size: NA
CDR3 DNA: TGTGCCAGCAGCCCCTGGACGGGGTACGAGCAGTACTTC
CDR3 protein: CASSPWTGYEQYF

D gene: NA
V gene: TRBV30
CDR3 length: 14
J gene: TRBJ1-4
clone size: NA
CDR3 DNA: TGTGCCTGGAGGTTCGGACATAATAATGAAAAACTGTTTTTT
CDR3 protein: CAWRFGHNNEKLFF

D gene: NA
V gene: TRBV6-6
CDR3 length: 15
J gene: TRBJ2-1
clone size: NA
CDR3 DNA: TGTGCCAGCAGCCTAAGGGGGGGCGGGGTTAATGAGCAGTTCTTC
CDR3 protein: CASSLRGGGVNEQFF

D gene: NA
V gene: TRBV7-9
CDR3 length: 13
J gene: TRBJ1-1
clone size: NA
CDR3 DNA: TGTGCCAGCAGCTTAGTAGAAAACACTGAAGCTTTCTTT
CDR3 protein: CASSLVENTEAFF

D gene: NA
V gene: TRBV29-1
CDR3 length: 11
J gene: TRBJ1-2
clone size: NA
CDR3 DNA: TGCAGCGTTGAAAAGCGTCAGGGCTACACCTTC
CDR3 protein: CSVEKRQGYTF

D gene: TRBD2
V gene: TRBV10-2
CDR3 length: 19
J gene: TRBJ2-6
clone size: NA
CDR3 DNA: TGCGCCACCAACAACCCGGGACTAGCGGAGCACTCTGGGGCCAACGTCCTGACTTTC
CDR3 protein: CATNNPGLAEHSGANVLTF

D gene: NA
V gene: TRBV12-3/TRBV12-4
CDR3 length: 13
J gene: TRBJ2-3
clone size: NA
CDR3 DNA: TGTGCCAGCAGTTTCTCCCCCACAGATACGCAGTATTTT
CDR3 protein: CASSFSPTDTQYF

D gene: TRBD1
V gene: TRBV5-1
CDR3 length: 18
J gene: TRBJ1-6
clone size: NA
CDR3 DNA: TGCGCCAGCAGCTTCTCTTCCGGACAGGGGTATTGGAATTCACCCCTCCACTTT
CDR3 protein: CASSFSSGQGYWNSPLHF

D gene: NA
V gene: TRBV12-2
CDR3 length: 22
J gene: TRBJ2-2
clone size: NA
CDR3 DNA: NA
CDR3 protein: CASRLAFPRFGSGTSDTGELFF

D gene: NA
V gene: TRBV6-2/TRBV6-3
CDR3 length: 16
J gene: TRBJ1-2
clone size: NA
CDR3 DNA: TGTGCCAGCAGTTACGGGCTACAGGGTGTAAGCTATGGCTACACCTTC
CDR3 protein: CASSYGLQGVSYGYTF

D gene: NA
V gene: TRBV29-1
CDR3 length: 14
J gene: TRBJ1-4
clone size: once
CDR3 DNA: TGCAGCGTTGAAGGGTCAGGGTCTAATGAAAAACTGTTTTTT
CDR3 protein: CSVEGSGSNEKLFF

D gene: TRBD1
V gene: TRBV27
CDR3 length: 12
J gene: TRBJ1-1
clone size: NA
CDR3 DNA: TGTGCCAGTAGGGACAGGAAGACTGAAGCTTTCTTT
CDR3 protein: CASRDRKTEAFF

D gene: NA
V gene: TRBV3-1/TRBV3-2
CDR3 length: 15
J gene: TRBJ2-7
clone size: once
CDR3 DNA: TGTGCCAGCAGCCTAAAGGTGGAGAGATCCTACGAGCAGTACTTC
CDR3 protein: CASSLKVERSYEQYF

D gene: TRBD1
V gene: TRBV7-9
CDR3 length: 16
J gene: TRBJ2-1
clone size: few
CDR3 DNA: TGTGCCAGCAGCCGCGCCCTGGGACAGGGGGTCAATGAGCAGTTCTTC
CDR3 protein: CASSRALGQGVNEQFF

D gene: NA
V gene: TRBV5-1
CDR3 length: 14
J gene: TRBJ2-7
clone size: NA
CDR3 DNA: TGCGCCAGCCGAACAGGGGGGGGCTCCTACGAGCAGTACTTC
CDR3 protein: CASRTGGGSYEQYF

D gene: TRBD1
V gene: TRBV10-3
CDR3 length: 14
J gene: TRBJ2-7
clone size: few
CDR3 DNA: TGTGCCACCTCAGAGGGACAGGGGTCCTACGAGCAGTACTTC
CDR3 protein: CATSEGQGSYEQYF

D gene: NA
V gene: TRBV30
CDR3 length: 13
J gene: TRBJ1-5
clone size: NA
CDR3 DNA: TGTGCCTGGAGTGCCACAGGGAATCAGCCCCAGCATTTT
CDR3 protein: CAWSATGNQPQHF

D gene: TRBD1
V gene: TRBV19
CDR3 length: 19
J gene: TRBJ2-2
clone size: NA
CDR3 DNA: TGTGCCAGGATCCCGACTATAAAGGGACAGGGGCAGAACACCGGGGAGCTGTTTTTT
CDR3 protein: CARIPTIKGQGQNTGELFF

D gene: TRBD2
V gene: TRBV7-2
CDR3 length: 15
J gene: TRBJ2-5
clone size: NA
CDR3 DNA: TGTGCCAGCAGCTTATATCCGGGGGGGCTGGAGACCCAGTACTTC
CDR3 protein: CASSLYPGGLETQYF

D gene: NA
V gene: TRBV11-2
CDR3 length: 15
J gene: TRBJ2-1
clone size: NA
CDR3 DNA: TGTGCCAGCAGCTTACTCCGGGATTCAGCGACTGAGCAGTTCTTC
CDR3 protein: CASSLLRDSATEQFF

D gene: NA
V gene: TRBV6-6
CDR3 length: 16
J gene: TRBJ1-3
clone size: NA
CDR3 DNA: TGTGCCAGCAGTACCGGGACACAGAGCTCTGGAAACACCATATATTTT
CDR3 protein: CASSTGTQSSGNTIYF

D gene: TRBD1
V gene: TRBV2
CDR3 length: 15
J gene: TRBJ1-5
clone size: NA
CDR3 DNA: TGTGCCAGCACCCTGATGACAGGGGGTAATCAGCCCCAGCATTTT
CDR3 protein: CASTLMTGGNQPQHF

D gene: TRBD1
V gene: TRBV18
CDR3 length: 15
J gene: TRBJ2-1
clone size: NA
CDR3 DNA: TGTGCCAGCTCTCCCGGGACAGCCACATACAATGAGCAGTTCTTC
CDR3 protein: CASSPGTATYNEQFF

D gene: NA
V gene: TRBV28
CDR3 length: 15
J gene: TRBJ1-1
clone size: once
CDR3 DNA: TGTGCCAGCGAATTTCTAGCGTCATCGAACACTGAAGCTTTCTTT
CDR3 protein: CASEFLASSNTEAFF

D gene: NA
V gene: TRBV10-2
CDR3 length: 13
J gene: TRBJ2-3
clone size: NA
CDR3 DNA: TGCGCCAGCAAAGGGACTAGCACAGATACGCAGTATTTT
CDR3 protein: CASKGTSTDTQYF

D gene: TRBD1
V gene: TRBV4-1
CDR3 length: 16
J gene: TRBJ1-2
clone size: NA
CDR3 DNA: TGCGCCAGCAGCACGGGACAGGGGACATTTGACTATGGCTACACCTTC
CDR3 protein: CASSTGQGTFDYGYTF

D gene: NA
V gene: TRBV24-1
CDR3 length: 13
J gene: TRBJ2-1
clone size: NA
CDR3 DNA: TGTGCCACCAGTGACCACTTAAACAATGAGCAGTTCTTC
CDR3 protein: CATSDHLNNEQFF

D gene: NA
V gene: TRBV6-5
CDR3 length: 16
J gene: TRBJ1-1
clone size: NA
CDR3 DNA: TGTGCCAGCAGTTACGATTTTGCAGGCCCGAACACTGAAGCTTTCTTT
CDR3 protein: CASSYDFAGPNTEAFF

D gene: TRBD2
V gene: TRBV6-5
CDR3 length: 15
J gene: TRBJ2-7
clone size: NA
CDR3 DNA: TGTGCCAGCAGTTATCACCTAGCGGGGGGGCCCGAGCAGTACTTC
CDR3 protein: CASSYHLAGGPEQYF

D gene: TRBD1
V gene: TRBV5-5
CDR3 length: 15
J gene: TRBJ1-3
clone size: NA
CDR3 DNA: TGTGCCAGCAGCCGTAACAGGGGTCCTGGAAACACCATATATTTT
CDR3 protein: CASSRNRGPGNTIYF

D gene: NA
V gene: TRBV28
CDR3 length: 14
J gene: TRBJ2-3
clone size: NA
CDR3 DNA: TGTGCCAGCATGACTAGGTGGTACACAGATACGCAGTATTTT
CDR3 protein: CASMTRWYTDTQYF

D gene: TRBD1
V gene: TRBV24-1
CDR3 length: 16
J gene: TRBJ1-1
clone size: NA
CDR3 DNA: TGTGCCACCATGGGATCTTCCGGGACAGGGAGTACTGAAGCTTTCTTT
CDR3 protein: CATMGSSGTGSTEAFF